What follows describes a single T cell receptor beta chain. No antigen is known for it. The data were taken from a study of T cell responses to AZD1222 COVID-19 vaccine. Whole-study context: Second doses that came at about 4 or about 12 weeks were put together.

Germline CDR1 and CDR2: MNHEY and SMNVEV (reference sequence). Losses at the gene ends were 3 bases for V and 0 bases for J; bases not matched to a gene: 3. CDR3 length: 15 amino acids. Data came from immunoSEQ multiplex PCR; TCRdb stores just in-frame clones and leaves some out. This table holds about 84,000 clones, about 85% found once. Whole-study findings and limits: After two AZD1222 doses, spike-specific TCR breadth and depth rose versus day 0. The study found vaccine-associated CD4 TCRs spanning spike, dominant at 160-218 and 743-854.

The sequence was obtained from an adult in good health. This rearrangement joins TRBV27 to TRBJ2-5, with 8 positions matching TRBD1. The sample in question was peripheral blood, obtained on day 0 of AZD1222 vaccination. The CDR3 spells CASSLGTGDQETQYF. The CDR3 DNA is TGTGCCAGCAGTTTGGGGACAGGCGACCAAGAGACCCAGTACTTC.